A single sample gave rise to the 32 T cell receptor beta chains below, sequenced in a study of HIV-infected patients and healthy controls. cDNA was made from approximately 0.55 ug RNA using alpha and beta constant primers. Alpha and beta chain libraries were made separately by chain-specific third strand synthesis with multiplexing indices. TCRdb passed the 5' RACE reads through MiXCR, listing each CDR3 protein once. The sample carries under 20,000 distinct CDR3 sequences, 5.5% recorded once. The repertoire came from unfractionated whole blood and reflected all unsorted peripheral T cells. Sequencing was done on a sample of blood. The receptors come from an adult in good health.

This clonotype qualifies as medium-sized. The gene calls are TRBV13 and TRBJ2-1, with unresolved D. The CDR3 spans 15 residues. CDR1 and CDR2 (germline): PRHDT, FYEKMQ (reference sequence). Deletions cut 7 bases from V and 5 bases from J, with 18 bases between. CDR3 coding DNA: TGTGCCAGCAACTCGCTATCCTGGGCGGACAATGAGCAGTTCTTC. It codes for CASNSLSWADNEQFF.

About this clonotype itself: A much larger clone sits a single nucleotide away, making a read error possible. The genes are TRBV6-5 and TRBJ1-1; D is perhaps TRBD1 (6 bases). V lost 6 bases and J 1 base, leaving 18 bases between the germline ends. CDR3 length: 16 amino acids. The V gene's germline CDR1 is MNHEY and CDR2 SVGAGI. The CDR3 here is CASRNQQGVENTEAFF. CDR3 sequence (DNA): TGTGCCAGCAGAAACCAACAGGGAGTCGAGAACACTGAAGCTTTCTTT.

By its share, this clonotype is medium-sized. The chain uses TRBV7-2 and TRBJ2-3; D gene unclear. The CDR3 sequence is 13 residues long. Germline lookup yields CDR1 SGHTA and CDR2 FQGNSA. Trimming shortened V by 2 bases and J by 5 bases, and 8 bases separated the two germline ends. The CDR3 reads CASSLRSRDTQYF. The CDR3 DNA sequence: TGTGCCAGCAGCTTAAGATCGCGAGATACGCAGTATTTT. Based on the CDR3 plus reference TRBV7-2 and TRBJ2-3, the full variable domain is GAGVSQSPSNKVTEKGKDVELRCDPISGHTALYWYRQSLGQGLEFLIYFQGNSAPDKSGLPSDRFSAERTGGSVSTLTIQRTQQEDSAVYLCASSLRSRDTQYFGPGTRLTVL.

This clonotype was detected many times. The V call is TRBV11-1, the J call TRBJ1-1; D remains unclear. Germline CDR1 is SGHAT and CDR2 is FQDESV (reference sequence). V lost 5 bases and J 5 bases, leaving 15 bases between the germline ends. The CDR3 is 14 residues long. The CDR3 loop is CASSTRARGTEAFF. The CDR3 DNA reads as TGTGCCAGCAGCACGCGGGCCCGGGGAACTGAAGCTTTCTTT.

This clonotype showed up many times. This chain links TRBV20-1 with TRBJ2-3; perhaps TRBD2 as D (6 bases). The CDR3 spans 12 residues. Germline V gene data show CDR1 as DFQATT and CDR2 as SNEGSKA (reference sequence). V lost 1 base, J lost 5 bases, and 7 bases lay in between. The CDR3 DNA is TGCAGTGCTAGAGCGGGGGAAGATACGCAGTATTTT. Translation gives CSARAGEDTQYF.

This clonotype was detected ten times or more. The gene calls are TRBV18 and TRBJ2-2, with 7 bases identical to TRBD1. Germline CDR1 and CDR2: KGHSH and LQKENI. The CDR3 covers 14 residues. Losses at the gene ends were 5 bases for V and 5 bases for J; bases not matched to a gene: 5. CDR3 in DNA: TGTGCCAGCTCAAGGACAGGATGGACCGGGGAGCTGTTTTTT. Translating gives CASSRTGWTGELFF.

Many counts were recorded for this clonotype. The rearrangement links TRBV7-9 to TRBJ1-3, with D maybe TRBD1 (5 bases). Trimming pared 5 bases from V and 4 bases from J, leaving 12 bases between. From germline, CDR1 is SEHNR and CDR2 FQNEAQ (reference sequence). CDR3 length: 14 amino acids. CDR3 sequence (DNA): TGTGCCAGCAGCCAGCAGGGTTTCGGAAACACCATATATTTT. Protein: CASSQQGFGNTIYF. Variable domain in full (rest from reference TRBV7-9 and TRBJ1-3): DTGVSQNPRHKITKRGQNVTFRCDPISEHNRLYWYRQTLGQGPEFLTYFQNEAQLEKSRLLSDRFSAERPKGSFSTLEIQRTEQGDSAMYLCASSQQGFGNTIYFGEGSWLTVV.

The V call is TRBV6-2 or TRBV6-3, the J call TRBJ1-5; D is possibly TRBD1 (5 bases). This CDR3 has 15 amino acids. V lost 0 bases and J 2 bases, leaving 8 bases between the germline ends. Germline CDR1 and CDR2: MNHEY and SVGEGT. The CDR3: CASSYSIQGNQPQHF. DNA for the CDR3: TGTGCCAGCAGTTACTCGATACAGGGCAATCAGCCCCAGCATTTT.

This clonotype has ten or more counts. The chain couples TRBV12-3 or TRBV12-4 to TRBJ1-2; no clear D. The CDR3 runs to 12 residues. V lost 2 bases and J lost 7, with 8 bases in between. The DNA of the CDR3 is TGTGCCAGCAGTTTATCCCGGGTTGGCTACACCTTC. It encodes CASSLSRVGYTF.

This clonotype was seen many times. The genes are TRBV6-1 and TRBJ1-5; D is undetermined. Germline lookup yields CDR1 MNHNS and CDR2 SASEGT. The V end lost 2 bases, the J end lost 7 bases, and 9 bases lay between the germline ends. The CDR3 totals 13 residues. For the CDR3, the DNA is TGTGCCAGCAGTGAATTCGCGCCCCAGCCCCAGCATTTT. Protein sequence: CASSEFAPQPQHF.

The V gene is TRBV7-8, the J gene TRBJ2-3; 8 bases match TRBD1. V lost 2 bases, J lost 8 bases, and 6 bases stayed unmatched. The CDR3 totals 14 residues. Germline V gives CDR1 SGHVS, CDR2 FQNEAQ. The CDR3 is CASSLRQGAATQYF. In DNA, the CDR3 is TGTGCCAGCAGCTTACGGCAGGGGGCAGCTACGCAGTATTTT. The full variable domain, rest sourced from reference TRBV7-8 and TRBJ2-3, is GAGVSQSPRYKVAKRGQDVALRCDPISGHVSLFWYQQALGQGPEFLTYFQNEAQLDKSGLPSDRFFAERPEGSVSTLKIQRTQQEDSAVYLCASSLRQGAATQYFGPGTRLTVL.

This clonotype has at least ten counts. The chain joins TRBV30 to TRBJ1-5, with no clear D. V was shortened by 2 bases and J by 0 bases, with 11 bases between the two germline ends. This CDR3 is built from 15 residues. Germline V lookup: CDR1 GTSNPN, CDR2 SVGIG (reference sequence). CDR3: CAWSSQSYSNQPQHF. The CDR3 coding sequence is TGTGCCTGGAGTTCCCAGAGTTATAGCAATCAGCCCCAGCATTTT.

This clonotype was picked up many times. The CDR3 nucleotides are TGCAGTGCCACCCGGACAGGGGACTATGAAAAACTGTTTTTT. This encodes CSATRTGDYEKLFF. The chain recombines TRBV20-1 with TRBJ1-4, with TRBD1 matching 9 bases. The CDR3 loop spans 14 amino acids. The V segment lost 6 bases and the J segment 6 bases; nucleotides outside the gene matches: 8. CDR1 DFQATT and CDR2 SNEGSKA come from the germline V gene (reference sequence).

This clonotype was found many times. J is TRBJ2-3 and V is TRBV12-3 or TRBV12-4; TRBD2 matches at 13 bases. The CDR3 is made up of 18 amino acids. Unmatched junction bases numbered 8, after V lost 5 bases and J lost 0 bases. CDR3 DNA sequence: TGTGCCAGCAGTATCGGACTAGCGGGGGCGTCTAGCACAGATACGCAGTATTTT. Translating it yields CASSIGLAGASSTDTQYF.

This sequence joins TRBV4-2 and TRBJ2-7; 9 bases match TRBD1. Germline V gene lookup returns CDR1 LGHNA and CDR2 YNFKEQ. With 0 bases clipped from V and 3 bases from J, the junction kept 6 bases outside the gene matches. This CDR3 contains 16 residues. CDR3 amino acids: CASSQDAGQGIYEQYF. CDR3 DNA sequence: TGTGCCAGCAGCCAAGATGCGGGACAGGGTATCTACGAGCAGTACTTC.

At least ten counts were recorded for this clonotype. V and J are TRBV5-4 and TRBJ1-2, with TRBD1 matching 8 bases. The junction had 4 bases not matched to a gene; V was cut back by 3 bases and J by 3 bases. The germline gives CDR1 SGHNT, CDR2 YYREEE (reference sequence). The CDR3 contains 14 residues. CDR3 residues: CASSSTGADYGYTF. DNA for the CDR3: TGTGCCAGCAGCTCGACAGGGGCAGACTATGGCTACACCTTC.

This clonotype was counted at least ten times. The chain combines TRBV27 with TRBJ1-5; the D gene is possibly TRBD1 (5 bases). Between the trimmed V and J ends, which lost 6 bases and 7 bases, there was a span of 16 bases. The CDR3 covers 14 residues. The V gene's germline CDR1 is MNHEY and CDR2 SMNVEV (reference sequence). The CDR3 loop is CASRVGGGGQPQHF. CDR3 bases: TGTGCCAGCAGGGTCGGGGGGGGAGGGCAGCCCCAGCATTTT.

This clonotype was seen many times. V usage is TRBV2 and J usage is TRBJ2-3, with TRBD1 matching over 10 bases. In germline, CDR1 is SNHLY, CDR2 FYNNEI. The CDR3 runs 16 residues. Trimming at V came to 4 bases and at J to 4 bases, leaving 8 bases not matched to a gene. CDR3 sequence reads: CASSVTGGVGPDTQYF. DNA for the CDR3: TGTGCCAGCAGTGTGACAGGGGGCGTTGGCCCAGATACGCAGTATTTT.

This clonotype was detected many times. The V gene is TRBV7-2, the J gene TRBJ1-3; unclear D gene. Germline V gives CDR1 SGHTA, CDR2 FQGNSA. The CDR3 consists of 14 residues. Deletions cut 3 bases from V and 8 bases from J, with 14 bases between. The CDR3 DNA sequence: TGTGCCAGCAGCTTGTCAGGCGATTGGGACACCATATATTTT. It translates to CASSLSGDWDTIYF.

In its sample, this clonotype is medium-sized. The genes are TRBV12-3 or TRBV12-4 and TRBJ2-1; possibly TRBD2 for D (6 bases). The V end lost 3 bases, the J end lost 4 bases, and 13 bases lay between the germline ends. The CDR3 totals 15 residues. CDR3 in DNA: TGTGCCAGCAGTTTCAAAGCGGGCGAGTACAATGAGCAGTTCTTC. This gives the protein CASSFKAGEYNEQFF.

This clonotype was counted at least ten times. The rearrangement joins TRBV12-3 or TRBV12-4 to TRBJ1-5; D ambiguous. V dropped 6 bases and J dropped 4 bases, with 16 bases sitting between them. There are 15 residues in the CDR3. The CDR3 coding sequence is TGTGCCAGCAGCCCGGGTCCATTAATAAATCAGCCCCAGCATTTT. It yields the protein CASSPGPLINQPQHF.

This clonotype has ten or more counts. V gene TRBV3-1 combines with J gene TRBJ2-1; TRBD2 matches 9 bases. Germline loops: CDR1 LGHDT, CDR2 YNNKEL (reference sequence). V gave up 1 base and J gave up 6 bases; unmatched junction bases: 4. This CDR3 region has 15 residues. The CDR3 bases are TGTGCCAGCAGCCAAGGCCTAGCGGGGATCAATGAGCAGTTCTTC. This encodes CASSQGLAGINEQFF.

This clonotype was seen only a few times. The chain recombines TRBV9 with TRBJ2-7; the D is unclear. Germline V gene lookup returns CDR1 SGDLS and CDR2 YYNGEE. V lost 2 bases and J 3 bases, leaving 15 bases between the germline ends. The CDR3 contains 15 residues. The CDR3 DNA is TGTGCCAGCAGCGTGGCCGCCCTTCCCGACTACGAGCAGTACTTC. It codes for CASSVAALPDYEQYF.

This clonotype was seen many times. DNA for the CDR3: TGTGCCAGCAGTTTAGGGACAGGAGTTCCTCCCTACGAGCAGTACTTC. This translates into CASSLGTGVPPYEQYF. The chain links TRBV12-3 or TRBV12-4 to TRBJ2-7, with 7 bases aligning to TRBD1. This CDR3 is 16 amino acids long. Losses at the gene ends were 1 base for V and 2 bases for J; bases not matched to a gene: 8.

This clonotype was seen ten or more times. The chain recombines TRBV5-6 with TRBJ1-5; 8 bases are shared with TRBD1. The ends lost 4 bases at V and 4 bases at J; junction bases unmatched: 13. Germline lookup yields CDR1 SGHDT and CDR2 YYEEEE. CDR3 size: 17 residues. CDR3 coding DNA: TGTGCCAGCAGCGAGGGGGGTAGGACAGGGCTAAATCAGCCCCAGCATTTT. It specifies CASSEGGRTGLNQPQHF.

The V and J genes are TRBV12-3 or TRBV12-4 and TRBJ1-4; 7 bases align to TRBD1. J gave up 4 bases and V 5 bases, and 10 bases lay outside the gene matches. CDR3 length: 16 amino acids. The CDR3 sequence: CASSPLFGQDNEKLFF. CDR3 in DNA: TGTGCCAGCAGTCCACTATTCGGACAGGATAATGAAAAACTGTTTTTT.

This clonotype was seen ten or more times. The DNA of the CDR3 is TGTGCCAGCAGCTGGATATTACGGAACACTGAAGCTTTCTTT. Encoded protein: CASSWILRNTEAFF. The chain carries TRBV7-8 and TRBJ1-1; unclear D gene. Trimming left V 4 bases short and J 1 base short, with 10 bases between. Germline V gives CDR1 SGHVS, CDR2 FQNEAQ. This CDR3 is 14 amino acids long.

This clonotype has ten or more counts. J is TRBJ2-7 and V is TRBV5-4; 10 nucleotides agree with TRBD1. Germline V CDR1 and CDR2: SGHNT, YYREEE (reference sequence). This CDR3 has 14 amino acids. After removal of 4 bases from V and 3 bases from J, the junction contained 4 bases not matched to a gene. In nucleotides, the CDR3 is TGTGCCAGCAGCCCGGGACAGGGGATCTACGAGCAGTACTTC. Protein: CASSPGQGIYEQYF.

This clonotype was seen ten or more times. The chain uses TRBV14 and TRBJ2-1; 9 bases align to TRBD2. Germline V gene data show CDR1 as SGHDN and CDR2 as FVKESK. V gave up 0 bases and J gave up 6 bases; unmatched junction bases: 9. The length of the CDR3 is 17 residues. CDR3 DNA: TGTGCCAGCAGCCAAGACTTAGTACTAGCGGGTCTCAATGAGCAGTTCTTC. Amino acids: CASSQDLVLAGLNEQFF.

This clonotype was picked up many times. The gene calls are TRBV6-5 and TRBJ2-2, with unresolved D. CDR3 length: 14 amino acids. Between the trimmed V and J ends, which lost 6 bases and 7 bases, there was a span of 15 bases. The germline CDR1 and CDR2 sequences are MNHEY and SVGAGI. The CDR3 reads CASRIGNSLGELFF. The CDR3 DNA follows: TGTGCCAGCAGAATCGGAAACTCCCTCGGGGAGCTGTTTTTT.

This clonotype was detected ten times or more. J is TRBJ1-1 and V is TRBV6-5; the D is unclear. Between the trimmed V and J ends, which lost 5 bases and 4 bases, there was a span of 8 bases. CDR3 length: 12 amino acids. The germline gives CDR1 MNHEY, CDR2 SVGAGI. The CDR3 reads CASSRDGTEAFF. The CDR3 bases are TGTGCCAGCAGTCGTGACGGCACTGAAGCTTTCTTT.

This clonotype occurred many times. The CDR3 DNA follows: TGTGCCAGCAGTTATATTCCGGTGATGAACACTGAAGCTTTCTTT. This codes for CASSYIPVMNTEAFF. The V call is TRBV6-2 or TRBV6-3, the J call TRBJ1-1; D gene unclear. The CDR3 extends over 15 amino acids. CDR1 is MNHEY and CDR2 is SVGEGT in the germline V gene. The V end was cut by 3 bases, the J end by 0 bases, with 11 bases between.